This T cell receptor beta chain originates from a study of cytomegalovirus exposure and HLA in healthy donors. Generated by immunoSEQ multiplex PCR, the TCRdb table keeps only in-frame clones and is missing some. The sample has 80,000 to 95,000 clones; 85% to 95% are singletons. The TCR comes from a woman aged 25 to 39 in good health and CMV-seropositive. Material for sequencing was PBMCs.

CDR3 region: CASSQVRGAAADTQYF. In DNA form, the CDR3 reads TGCGCCAGCAGCCAAGTACGCGGGGCCGCGGCAGATACGCAGTATTTT. The V call is TRBV4-3, the J call TRBJ2-3; the D gene is possibly TRBD2 (6 bases). Trimming removed 1 base at V and 4 bases at J, with 15 bases between. The CDR3 consists of 16 residues. CDR1 is LGHNA, CDR2 YSLEER, per germline.